The 27 T cell receptor beta chains below come from one sample, sequenced in a study of breast tumors, draining lymph nodes, adjacent tissues. TCRdb itself ran the multiplex PCR reads through MiXCR, one entry per CDR3 protein. The data contain about 180,000 distinct CDR3 sequences, around a third of them seen just once; the ten biggest clones take up about 3.8%. Axillary draining lymph nodes of breast cancer patients supplied the node samples. Sequencing was done on a sample of axillary lymph node tissue. The receptors shown here come from a female donor with breast cancer. Some clones in this sample may be carry-over from other donors' samples.

This chain uses TRBV11-2 with TRBJ2-7; D is perhaps TRBD1 (6 bases). This CDR3 contains 14 residues. Trimming stripped 1 base from V and 2 bases from J, with 9 bases between. From germline, CDR1 is SGHAT and CDR2 FQNNGV. The CDR3 sequence is CASSLGPGAYEQYF. The CDR3 DNA is TGTGCCAGCAGCTTAGGGCCAGGGGCCTACGAGCAGTACTTC.

In this sample, this clonotype turned up many times. The V gene is TRBV19, the J gene TRBJ2-5; 10 positions agree with TRBD1. Germline V CDR1 and CDR2: LNHDA, SQIVND (reference sequence). V dropped 7 bases and J dropped 6; count of bases not matched to a gene: 5. This CDR3 has 13 amino acids. CDR3 coding DNA: TGTGCCAGTATGACAGGGGGCGAAAAGACCCAGTACTTC. This encodes CASMTGGEKTQYF.

This clonotype was detected ten times or more. V and J are TRBV29-1 and TRBJ2-3; a weak D match, TRBD1 (6 bases). V was pared by 5 bases and J by 4 bases, with 13 bases between. The CDR3 covers 13 residues. Germline lookup yields CDR1 SQVTM and CDR2 ANQGSEA. The CDR3: CSVLPRGSDTQYF. The DNA of the CDR3 is TGCAGCGTTTTGCCGAGGGGGTCAGATACGCAGTATTTT.

The genes are TRBV7-9 and TRBJ1-1, with D possibly matching TRBD1 (5 bases). The CDR3 runs to 14 residues. Per germline, CDR1 SEHNR and CDR2 FQNEAQ (reference sequence). V gave up 5 bases and J gave up 6 bases, with 16 bases separating them. CDR3 in DNA: TGTGCCAGCAGCCCCTCAAGACAGCCTCCTGAAGCTTTCTTT. This encodes CASSPSRQPPEAFF.

This clonotype was detected ten times or more. The chain has TRBV7-2 and TRBJ2-3; TRBD2 matches at 9 bases. This CDR3 has 15 amino acids. Germline CDR1 and CDR2: SGHTA and FQGNSA. The V gene end was trimmed by 8 bases and the J gene end by 5 bases; junction bases not matched to a gene: 11. The CDR3 region is CASLLIGGREDTQYF. The CDR3, as DNA: TGTGCCAGCCTCCTGATAGGCGGGAGGGAAGATACGCAGTATTTT.

The sample holds a few counts of this clonotype. V is TRBV6-5 and J is TRBJ1-2; D is unclear. The CDR3 is 15 residues long. The germline CDR1 and CDR2 sequences are MNHEY and SVGAGI. Trimming took off 5 bases at V and 5 bases at J, with 18 bases between the two ends. The CDR3 is CASSHVLGGGYGYTF. The DNA for the CDR3 is TGTGCCAGCAGTCACGTACTGGGAGGAGGGTATGGCTACACCTTC.

This clonotype came up many times. This chain joins TRBV5-1 and TRBJ2-3; D is undetermined. V lost 4 bases to trimming and J lost 6 bases, with 15 bases between them. CDR3 size: 14 residues. Looked up from germline, CDR1 is SGHRS and CDR2 is YFSETQ. The CDR3 DNA is TGCGCCAGCAGCCCGGACGGAAGCTCCGATACGCAGTATTTT. It is translated as CASSPDGSSDTQYF. The full variable domain, in which reference TRBV5-1 and TRBJ2-3 provide the parts outside the CDR3, is KAGVTQTPRYLIKTRGQQVTLSCSPISGHRSVSWYQQTPGQGLQFLFEYFSETQRNKGNFPGRFSGRQFSNSRSEMNVSTLELGDSALYLCASSPDGSSDTQYFGPGTRLTVL.

This clonotype was observed at least ten times. V is TRBV20-1 and J is TRBJ2-1, with 7 bases identical to TRBD2. The ends lost 2 bases at V and 3 bases at J; junction bases unmatched: 4. The CDR3 has 14 amino acids. Germline lookup yields CDR1 DFQATT and CDR2 SNEGSKA (reference sequence). The CDR3 bases are TGCAGTGCTAGAAGAGCGGGAAGCTACAATGAGCAGTTCTTC. Translating gives CSARRAGSYNEQFF.

V gene TRBV7-9 combines with J gene TRBJ2-3; 10 bases fit TRBD2. This CDR3 region has 15 residues. V shed 3 bases and J 5 bases; nucleotides not matched to a gene: 5. CDR1 is SEHNR, CDR2 FQNEAQ, per germline (reference sequence). CDR3 coding DNA: TGTGCCAGCAGCTTTATCACTAGCGGGGTAGATACGCAGTATTTT. Translated: CASSFITSGVDTQYF.

V and J are TRBV6-2 or TRBV6-3 and TRBJ1-4; D remains ambiguous. Deletions cut 7 bases from V and 5 bases from J, with 17 bases between. Germline V gives CDR1 MNHEY, CDR2 SVGEGT. The CDR3 loop spans 15 amino acids. CDR3 amino acids: CASTKSPGYNEKLFF. For the CDR3, the DNA is TGTGCCAGCACCAAATCCCCAGGTTACAATGAAAAACTGTTTTTT.

The chain is built from TRBV14 and TRBJ1-4, with D unresolved. Germline CDR1 reads SGHDN; CDR2 reads FVKESK. With 5 bases removed from V and 8 bases from J, the gap between germline ends came to 12 bases. There are 13 residues in the CDR3. CDR3 in amino acids: CASSIYRREKLFF. In nucleotides, the CDR3 is TGTGCCAGCAGCATCTATAGGCGGGAAAAACTGTTTTTT.

This clonotype was recorded a few times. A much larger clone sits a single nucleotide away, making a read error possible. No conserved phenylalanine or tryptophan ends this CDR3, so it is likely a read error. This chain connects TRBV29-1 to TRBJ2-7; a possible D gene is TRBD2 (5 bases). CDR3 size: 14 residues. Germline V CDR1 and CDR2: SQVTM, ANQGSEA. CDR3 in amino acids: CSAEGILGSDEQYL. CDR3 DNA: TGCAGCGCTGAAGGGATACTAGGGTCGGACGAGCAGTACCTC.

This clonotype was seen ten or more times. The chain's CDR3 is CASSAGTSYNEQFF. The CDR3 nucleotides are TGTGCCAGCAGCGCCGGGACTAGTTACAATGAGCAGTTCTTC. The chain recombines TRBV5-8 with TRBJ2-1, with 8 bases lining up with TRBD2. The CDR3 totals 14 residues. V lost 4 bases and J lost 4; bases outside the gene matches: 4. Germline V CDR1 and CDR2: SGHTS, YDEGEE.

This clonotype was detected only a few times. It may be a read error: a sequence one base away is much more abundant. V is TRBV5-8 and J is TRBJ2-3; no firm D call. This CDR3 is 13 amino acids long. Germline CDR1 reads SGHTS; CDR2 reads YDEGEE. The CDR3 loop is CASSRGHPDAQYF. CDR3 nucleotide sequence: TGTGCCAGCAGCCGTGGTCATCCAGATGCGCAGTATTTT.

Remarks on this clonotype: A much larger clone differs by one base, so this may be a read error. The chain joins TRBV29-1 to TRBJ1-1; tentatively, D is TRBD1 (5 bases). Germline assignment: CDR1 SQVTM and CDR2 ANQGSEA. The CDR3 totals 13 residues. The chain's CDR3 is CSVVAGTTTEASF. DNA for the CDR3: TGCAGCGTTGTAGCGGGGACGACCACTGAAGCTTCCTTT.

This clonotype was found many times. The CDR3: CASSQSPETQYF. The CDR3 DNA is TGCGCCAGCAGCCAAAGCCCAGAGACCCAGTACTTC. The rearrangement uses TRBV4-1 and TRBJ2-5; D is unresolved. This CDR3 is 12 amino acids long. V dropped 2 bases and J dropped 4 bases, with 5 bases sitting between them. Germline CDR1 MGHRA, CDR2 YSYEKL.

This clonotype was observed many times. The V gene is TRBV9, the J gene TRBJ2-7; TRBD2 aligns across 11 bases. CDR1 and CDR2 (germline): SGDLS, YYNGEE. The V and J ends lost 4 bases and 2 bases, in that order; junction bases with no gene match: 11. The CDR3 totals 17 residues. CDR3 sequence reads: CASSKHGTSGKTYEQYF. DNA for the CDR3: TGTGCCAGCAGCAAACACGGGACTAGCGGAAAGACCTACGAGCAGTACTTC.

V usage is TRBV11-2 and J usage is TRBJ1-4; possibly TRBD1 for D (5 bases). CDR3 length equals 13 residues. CDR1 is SGHAT, CDR2 FQNNGV, per germline. V was clipped by 1 base and J by 10 bases, with 10 bases between them. CDR3 sequence (DNA): TGTGCCAGCAGCTTAGTGCAGGGTGCAAAACTGTTTTTT. Translating it yields CASSLVQGAKLFF.

About this clonotype itself: This clone may be a read error of a much larger clone one base away. V and J are TRBV6-1 and TRBJ1-3; D is uncertain. Germline V gene data show CDR1 as MNHNS and CDR2 as SASEGT. V was pared by 5 bases and J by 9 bases, with 14 bases between. CDR3 size: 13 residues. The CDR3 bases are TGTGCCAGCAGTCAAGACTTCGGACGCACCATATATTTT. Translating gives CASSQDFGRTIYF.

This clonotype was recorded at least ten times. The rearrangement links TRBV5-1 to TRBJ1-1, with D perhaps matching TRBD1 (5 bases). The germline V gene encodes CDR1 SGHRS and CDR2 YFSETQ. The V end lost 4 bases, the J end lost 6 bases, and 13 bases lay between the germline ends. This CDR3 comprises 13 residues. The CDR3 loop is CASSQGDRAEAFF. The CDR3 DNA follows: TGCGCCAGCAGCCAAGGGGATCGGGCTGAAGCTTTCTTT.

This clonotype was picked up a small number of times. This rearrangement joins TRBV28 to TRBJ2-2, with unresolved D. Germline values: CDR1 MDHEN, CDR2 SYDVKM. Trimming took off 2 bases at V and 2 bases at J, with 9 bases between the two ends. CDR3 length equals 15 residues. The DNA of the CDR3 is TGTGCCAGCAGTTTAAGCAGACCCAACACCGGGGAGCTGTTTTTT. Residues: CASSLSRPNTGELFF.

Comments on this clonotype: Without the conserved terminal phenylalanine or tryptophan, this CDR3 likely stems from a read error. This chain joins TRBV7-9 and TRBJ2-7; TRBD2 matches 10 bases. Per germline, CDR1 SEHNR and CDR2 FQNEAQ (reference sequence). This CDR3 comprises 18 residues. The CDR3 region is CASSSRQASGRASYEQYL. CDR3 nucleotide sequence: TGTGCTAGCAGCTCCCGACAAGCCAGCGGGAGGGCGTCCTACGAGCAGTACCTC.

This clonotype was recorded only once. The chain employs TRBV5-1 and TRBJ1-6; TRBD1 agrees at 8 bases. Germline V lookup: CDR1 SGHRS, CDR2 YFSETQ. The CDR3 loop spans 13 amino acids. V shed 7 bases, J shed 10 bases, and the junction held 7 bases outside the gene matches. The CDR3 nucleotides read TGCGCCAGCTCCGGACAGGGAAGGTCACCCCTCCACTTT. It codes for CASSGQGRSPLHF. Looking up the rest from reference TRBV5-1 and TRBJ1-6 gives the full variable domain: KAGVTQTPRYLIKTRGQQVTLSCSPISGHRSVSWYQQTPGQGLQFLFEYFSETQRNKGNFPGRFSGRQFSNSRSEMNVSTLELGDSALYLCASSGQGRSPLHFGNGTRLTVT.

This clonotype appeared a few times. The J gene is TRBJ2-5, the V gene TRBV18; 8 positions match TRBD2. CDR3 length: 15 residues. V gave up 1 base and J gave up 2 bases; unmatched junction bases: 3. The V gene's germline CDR1 is KGHSH and CDR2 LQKENI. CDR3 coding DNA: TGTGCCAGCTCACCACGGCGGGGGGATCAAGAGACCCAGTACTTC. It specifies CASSPRRGDQETQYF.

This clonotype was seen many times. The chain joins TRBV6-2 or TRBV6-3 to TRBJ1-2; 8 bases fit TRBD1. The CDR3 is 15 amino acids. V dropped 5 bases and J dropped 6; count of bases not matched to a gene: 11. Germline values: CDR1 MNHEY, CDR2 SVGEGT. The CDR3 loop is CASSLRGRLGNGYTF. The DNA for the CDR3 is TGTGCCAGCAGTCTCAGGGGGCGCCTGGGGAATGGCTACACCTTC.

As regards this clonotype: At one end the junction does not follow the germline gene, possibly because of a read error. V and J are TRBV9 and TRBJ2-5; weak D call: TRBD1 (6 bases). Germline values: CDR1 SGDLS, CDR2 YYNGEE. This CDR3 has 14 residues. In nucleotides, the CDR3 is TGTGCCAGCAACGGACGACAGGTGGCGGAGACCCTGTACTTC. Protein sequence: CASNGRQVAETLYF.

A note on this clonotype: A much larger clone differs from this one at a single base, so this may be a read error. The conserved closing phenylalanine or tryptophan is absent in this CDR3, likely reflecting a read error. The chain links TRBV6-2 or TRBV6-3 to TRBJ2-2; TRBD2 matches 8 bases. In germline, CDR1 is MNHEY, CDR2 SVGEGT. This CDR3 contains 14 residues. After removal of 5 bases from V and 4 bases from J, the junction contained 3 bases not matched to a gene. CDR3 protein: CASSPGTSTGELFL. CDR3 nucleotide sequence: TGTGCCAGCAGTCCCGGGACTAGCACCGGGGAGCTGTTTCTT.